The 9 T cell receptor beta chains listed next were all sequenced from one sample in a study of identical twins. One entry per CDR3 protein, called by TCRdb with MiXCR from the 5' RACE reads. This table has just under 650,000 distinct CDR3 sequences, roughly 7.1% appearing once. This sample also belongs to another study, concerning yellow fever vaccine responses in identical twins.

Sequencing used PBMCs. Every receptor here comes from a woman between 18 and 29 years old in good health.

In this sample, this clonotype turned up a few times. The J gene is TRBJ1-1, the V gene TRBV7-9; D unresolved. CDR1 is SEHNR, CDR2 FQNEAQ, per germline (reference sequence). V dropped 2 bases and J dropped 11 bases, with 18 bases sitting between them. This CDR3 contains 14 residues. The CDR3, as DNA: TGTGCCAGCAGCTTACCAACCCGCCCCTTCGGCGCTTTCTTT. It encodes CASSLPTRPFGAFF.

On this clonotype itself: Sequence at one end of the junction differs from germline and may be a read error. The V and J genes are TRBV6-1 and TRBJ2-2; 12 bases align to TRBD2. CDR1 is MNHNS, CDR2 SASEGT, per germline. This CDR3 spans 15 amino acids. This CDR3 is CSSATSGRQDGELFF. DNA for the CDR3: TGTTCCAGCGCAACTAGCGGGAGGCAAGACGGGGAGCTGTTTTTT.

The CDR3 DNA follows: TGCAGTGCTCCACATACAGGGGGACGGAACACTGAAGCTTTCTTT. Its translation: CSAPHTGGRNTEAFF. V gene TRBV20-1 combines with J gene TRBJ1-1, with 8 bases aligning to TRBD1. The germline CDR1 and CDR2 sequences are DFQATT and SNEGSKA (reference sequence). The J segment lost 1 base and the V segment lost 5 bases, leaving 9 bases of the junction unmatched. The CDR3 has 15 amino acids.

This clonotype was detected a few times. The chain carries TRBV29-1 and TRBJ2-2, with D maybe TRBD1 (5 bases). The germline CDR1 and CDR2 sequences are SQVTM and ANQGSEA. V was cut by 6 bases and J by 6 bases, with 17 bases left in between. This CDR3 spans 14 amino acids. DNA of the CDR3: TGCAGCGTCCGCACTACAGGCGGCCCCGGGGAGCTGTTTTTT. Translation: CSVRTTGGPGELFF.

This clonotype has a single count. One end of the junction is discordant with germline, which a read error may explain. This chain joins TRBV7-8 and TRBJ2-1; the D gene is possibly TRBD2 (7 bases). The germline V gene encodes CDR1 SGHVS and CDR2 FQNEAQ. CDR3 length: 16 amino acids. In DNA form, the CDR3 reads TGTGCCAGCAGCTTAAGCACCTCATGGAGTGGGGGGGCCGAGATCTTC. Protein product: CASSLSTSWSGGAEIF.

This clonotype was picked up a small number of times. The chain combines TRBV28 with TRBJ2-1, with 8 bases aligning to TRBD1. Germline assignment: CDR1 MDHEN and CDR2 SYDVKM. The CDR3 contains 18 residues. V shed 5 bases, J shed 1 base, and the junction held 13 bases outside the gene matches. This CDR3 reads CASSKSTGTGHSYNEQFF. CDR3 nucleotide sequence: TGTGCCAGCAGTAAATCTACCGGGACAGGCCATTCCTACAATGAGCAGTTCTTC. Full variable domain (remainder filled in from reference TRBV28 and TRBJ2-1): DVKVTQSSRYLVKRTGEKVFLECVQDMDHENMFWYRQDPGLGLRLIYFSYDVKMKEKGDIPEGYSVSREKKERFSLILESASTNQTSMYLCASSKSTGTGHSYNEQFFGPGTRLTVL.

V gene TRBV20-1 combines with J gene TRBJ1-1; D unclear. Germline loops: CDR1 DFQATT, CDR2 SNEGSKA (reference sequence). With 4 bases removed from V and 11 bases from J, the gap between germline ends came to 14 bases. CDR3 length: 11 amino acids. Written as DNA, the CDR3 is TGCAGTGCTACGAGACCCACCGCGGCTTTCTTT. This sequence encodes CSATRPTAAFF.

This clonotype occurred many times. V is TRBV6-5 and J is TRBJ1-1; D gene unclear. With 1 base removed from V and 2 bases from J, the gap between germline ends came to 5 bases. The germline V gene has CDR1 MNHEY and CDR2 SVGAGI. The CDR3 consists of 13 residues. The CDR3: CASSYWANTEAFF. CDR3 in DNA: TGTGCCAGCAGTTACTGGGCCAACACTGAAGCTTTCTTT.

This clonotype showed up many times. The rearrangement uses TRBV10-3 and TRBJ1-3; tentative D call: TRBD1 (5 bases). Trimming removed 10 bases from V and 0 bases from J, with 10 bases in between. Per the germline V gene, CDR1 is ENHRY and CDR2 is SYGVKD. The CDR3 covers 13 residues. CDR3 protein: CATSGGSGNTIYF. CDR3 sequence (DNA): TGTGCCACCTCCGGGGGCTCTGGAAACACCATATATTTT.